One sample yielded the 9 T cell receptor beta chains listed below, sequenced in a study of a mutant IDH1 vaccine in newly diagnosed glioma (TCRdb year 2021). The time point tag for this specimen amounts to: week 23, last vaccination. A 20-mer mutant IDH1 peptide at 300 micrograms in Montanide made up each vaccine dose, which was injected subcutaneously together with topical imiquimod. Library prep was done by the immunoSEQ multiplex PCR assay. The source is immuneACCESS, and TCRdb retained only in-frame sequences with V and J called. Part of the clones is not carried over; for the studies checked, unresolved V genes explain less than half of this, and the remainder is unexplained. This sample lists over 35,000 clones; less than 85% were detected once. 2.4% of the sample comes from the top ten. These TCRs' antigens remain unknown. Sample: PBMCs, taken from a glioma patient whose treatment included an IDH1 peptide vaccine. These receptors all come from a woman aged 18-35 years with glioma. Some clones in this sample may be carry-over from other donors' samples.

The chain carries TRBV6-1 and TRBJ2-2, with TRBD1 identical over 9 bases. J lost 7 bases, V lost 7 bases, and 10 bases had no gene match. The length of the CDR3 is 15 residues. Looked up from germline, CDR1 is MNHNS and CDR2 is SASEGT. The CDR3 here is CASTEQGAQIGELFF. In DNA form, the CDR3 reads TGTGCCAGCACCGAACAGGGGGCCCAGATCGGGGAGCTGTTTTTT.

The chain employs TRBV27 and TRBJ1-4; no clear D gene. The ends were cut back, 6 bases at V and 0 bases at J, with 8 bases in the middle. The CDR3 has 14 residues. Germline assignment: CDR1 MNHEY and CDR2 SMNVEV (reference sequence). CDR3 residues: CASSPGPTNEKLFF. The CDR3 DNA reads TGTGCCAGCAGCCCAGGACCAACTAATGAAAAACTGTTTTTT.

The V call is TRBV13, the J call TRBJ1-2; D unclear. The length of the CDR3 is 17 residues. Germline values: CDR1 PRHDT, CDR2 FYEKMQ (reference sequence). Trimming removed 6 bases at V and 0 bases at J, with 20 bases between. DNA of the CDR3: TGTGCCAGCAGAACGGTTGTTGGCCCGGCTACTAACTATGGCTACACCTTC. Its translation is CASRTVVGPATNYGYTF.

The chain carries TRBV9 and TRBJ1-3; tentative D call: TRBD1 (6 bases). With 0 bases removed from V and 1 base from J, the gap between germline ends came to 11 bases. The CDR3 runs to 16 residues. Germline V gives CDR1 SGDLS, CDR2 YYNGEE. The chain's CDR3 is CASSVGTVPSGNTIYF. CDR3 DNA: TGTGCCAGCAGCGTAGGGACAGTACCATCTGGAAACACCATATATTTT. Together with reference TRBV9 and TRBJ1-3, the CDR3 gives the full variable domain: DSGVTQTPKHLITATGQRVTLRCSPRSGDLSVYWYQQSLDQGLQFLIQYYNGEERAKGNILERFSAQQFPDLHSELNLSSLELGDSALYFCASSVGTVPSGNTIYFGEGSWLTVV.

This clone was detected only once. This chain connects TRBV21-1 to TRBJ1-2; the listed D gene, TRBD1, was not tested against the DNA. TRBV21-1 is termed a pseudogene. CDR3 length equals 19 residues. In DNA, the CDR3 is TGTGCCAGCAGCAAGGAGACAGCCACACGGCCAACCTTCCTCGATGGCTACACCTTC. Amino acid sequence: CASSKETATRPTFLDGYTF.

V and J are TRBV6-1 and TRBJ1-5; no definite D call. CDR1 MNHNS and CDR2 SASEGT come from the germline V gene. The CDR3 covers 14 residues. V lost 2 bases to trimming and J lost 5 bases, with 10 bases between them. CDR3 DNA sequence: TGTGCCAGCAGTGAACAGGCACAACATCAGCCCCAGCATTTT. It translates to CASSEQAQHQPQHF.

V usage is TRBV4-1 and J usage is TRBJ1-1; no clear D gene. CDR3 length equals 13 residues. The germline gives CDR1 MGHRA, CDR2 YSYEKL. Trimming cost V 1 base and J 7 bases, with 10 bases left between them. CDR3 in DNA: TGCGCCAGCAGCCAAGTCCCCGGAGGTGAAGCTTTCTTT. Its protein product is CASSQVPGGEAFF.

This clone is a singleton in its sample. This may come from a read error, since a much larger clone is one base off. The chain has TRBV15 and TRBJ1-5; 7 bases agree with TRBD1. The CDR3 loop spans 16 amino acids. Unmatched junction bases numbered 14, after V lost 0 bases and J lost 12 bases. Germline loops: CDR1 LNHNV, CDR2 YYDKDF (reference sequence). The CDR3 region is CATSRDQGGTYGFQHF. For the CDR3, the DNA is TGTGCCACCAGCAGAGATCAGGGGGGCACCTACGGGTTCCAGCATTTT.

This chain uses TRBV7-8 with TRBJ1-1; D is ambiguous. Germline V CDR1 and CDR2: SGHVS, FQNEAQ. V was trimmed by 1 base and J by 1 base, leaving 7 bases between them. CDR3 length: 14 amino acids. CDR3 amino acids: CASSLVSRNTEAFF. The DNA for the CDR3 is TGTGCCAGCAGCTTAGTTTCTCGGAACACTGAAGCTTTCTTT.